This section outlines one TCR beta chain sequence together with its context. What it binds is unknown. Between the trimmed V and J ends, which lost 7 bases and 5 bases, there was a span of 15 bases. Germline V gene lookup returns CDR1 SGHRS and CDR2 YFSETQ. This CDR3 comprises 14 residues. The sample belongs to a study of T cell responses to AZD1222 COVID-19 vaccine. Clones were read by immunoSEQ multiplex PCR, and TCRdb kept only the in-frame ones, dropping some. The sample includes approximately 160,000 clones, 90% of them seen just once. The study, taken as a whole, reports: It was only a handful of AZD1222 recipients who were seropositive at baseline. Repertoires were sampled only after the peak T cell response. Spike-specific TCR breadth rose after two AZD1222 doses, and depth rose as well. Regions left unmutated in variants are reportedly the target of nearly half of spike-specific TCRs.

The specimen was peripheral blood, collected on day 0 of AZD1222 vaccination. The rearrangement links TRBV5-1 to TRBJ2-2; D might be TRBD2 (6 bases). The sequence was collected from an adult in good health. The CDR3 DNA is TGCGCCAGCCAAGACCACGGAGGGACCGGGGAGCTGTTTTTT. Protein sequence: CASQDHGGTGELFF.